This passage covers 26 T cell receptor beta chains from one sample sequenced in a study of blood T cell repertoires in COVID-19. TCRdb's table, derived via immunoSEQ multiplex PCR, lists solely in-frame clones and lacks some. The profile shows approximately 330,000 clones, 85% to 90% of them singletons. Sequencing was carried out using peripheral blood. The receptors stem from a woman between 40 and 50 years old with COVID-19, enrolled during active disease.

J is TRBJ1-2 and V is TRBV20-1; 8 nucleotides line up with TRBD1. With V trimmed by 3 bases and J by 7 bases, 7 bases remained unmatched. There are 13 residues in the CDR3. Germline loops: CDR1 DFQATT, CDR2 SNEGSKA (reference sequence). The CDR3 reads CSASTQGALGYTF. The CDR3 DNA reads TGCAGTGCTAGTACTCAGGGGGCACTTGGCTACACCTTC.

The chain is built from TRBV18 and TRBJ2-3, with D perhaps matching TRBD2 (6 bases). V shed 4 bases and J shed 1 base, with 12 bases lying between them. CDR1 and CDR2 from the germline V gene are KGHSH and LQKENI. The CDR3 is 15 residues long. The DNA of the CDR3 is TGTGCCAGCTCACTTGAGGGAGGAGGCACAGATACGCAGTATTTT. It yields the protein CASSLEGGGTDTQYF. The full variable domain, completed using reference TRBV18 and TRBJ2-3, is NAGVMQNPRHLVRRRGQEARLRCSPMKGHSHVYWYRQLPEEGLKFMVYLQKENIIDESGMPKERFSAEFPKEGPSILRIQQVVRGDSAAYFCASSLEGGGTDTQYFGPGTRLTVL.

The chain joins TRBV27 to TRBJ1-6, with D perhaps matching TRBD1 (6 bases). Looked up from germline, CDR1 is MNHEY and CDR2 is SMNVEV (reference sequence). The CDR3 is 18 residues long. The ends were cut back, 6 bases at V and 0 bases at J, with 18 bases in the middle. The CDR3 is CASSAHRAASSYNSPLHF. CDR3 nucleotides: TGTGCCAGCAGCGCTCACAGGGCGGCGAGCTCCTATAATTCACCCCTCCACTTT.

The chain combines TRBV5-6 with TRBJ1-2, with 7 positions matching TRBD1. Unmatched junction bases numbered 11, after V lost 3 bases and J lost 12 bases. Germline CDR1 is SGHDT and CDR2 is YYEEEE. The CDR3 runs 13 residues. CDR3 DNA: TGTGCCAGCAGCTCGGCAATGGACAGGAGGCACACCTTC. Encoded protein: CASSSAMDRRHTF.

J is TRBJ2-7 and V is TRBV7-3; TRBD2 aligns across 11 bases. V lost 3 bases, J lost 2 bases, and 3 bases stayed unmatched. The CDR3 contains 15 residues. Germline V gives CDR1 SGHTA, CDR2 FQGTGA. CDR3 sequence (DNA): TGTGCCAGCAGCTTGGTAGCGGGAGGGGCCTACGAGCAGTACTTC. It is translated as CASSLVAGGAYEQYF. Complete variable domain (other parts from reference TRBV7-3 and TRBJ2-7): GAGVSQTPSNKVTEKGKYVELRCDPISGHTALYWYRQSLGQGPEFLIYFQGTGAADDSGLPNDRFFAVRPEGSVSTLKIQRTERGDSAVYLCASSLVAGGAYEQYFGPGTRLTVT.

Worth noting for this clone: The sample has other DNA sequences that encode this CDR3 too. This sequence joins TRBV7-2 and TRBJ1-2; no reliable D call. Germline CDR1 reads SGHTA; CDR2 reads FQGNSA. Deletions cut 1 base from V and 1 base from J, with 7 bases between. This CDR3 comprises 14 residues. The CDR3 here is CASSLGHLNYGYTF. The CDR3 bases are TGTGCCAGCAGCTTAGGACACCTTAACTATGGCTACACCTTC.

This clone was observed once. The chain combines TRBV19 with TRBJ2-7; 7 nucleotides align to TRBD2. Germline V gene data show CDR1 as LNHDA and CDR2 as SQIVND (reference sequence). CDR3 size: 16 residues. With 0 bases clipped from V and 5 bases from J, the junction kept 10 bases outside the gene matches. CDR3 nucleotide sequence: TGTGCCAGTAGTATAGAGGTGACTAGCCCTAGGGACGAGCAGTACTTC. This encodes CASSIEVTSPRDEQYF. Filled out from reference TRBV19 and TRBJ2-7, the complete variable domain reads DGGITQSPKYLFRKEGQNVTLSCEQNLNHDAMYWYRQDPGQGLRLIYYSQIVNDFQKGDIAEGYSVSREKKESFPLTVTSAQKNPTAFYLCASSIEVTSPRDEQYFGPGTRLTVT.

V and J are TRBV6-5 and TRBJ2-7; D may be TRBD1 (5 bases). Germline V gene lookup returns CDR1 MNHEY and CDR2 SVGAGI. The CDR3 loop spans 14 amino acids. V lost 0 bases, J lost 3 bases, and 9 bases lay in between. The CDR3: CASSYSRVFYEQYF. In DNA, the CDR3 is TGTGCCAGCAGTTACTCCAGGGTTTTCTACGAGCAGTACTTC.

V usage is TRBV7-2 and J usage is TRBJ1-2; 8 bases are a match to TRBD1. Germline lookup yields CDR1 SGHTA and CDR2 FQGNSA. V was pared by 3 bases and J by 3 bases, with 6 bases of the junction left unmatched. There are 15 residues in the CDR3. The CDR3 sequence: CASSFRDRQYYGYTF. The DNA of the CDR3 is TGTGCCAGCAGCTTCCGGGACAGGCAGTACTATGGCTACACCTTC.

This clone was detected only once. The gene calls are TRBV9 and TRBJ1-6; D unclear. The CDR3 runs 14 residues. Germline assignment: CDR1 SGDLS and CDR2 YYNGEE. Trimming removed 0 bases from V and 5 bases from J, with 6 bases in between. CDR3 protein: CASSVASNNSPLHF. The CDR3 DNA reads TGTGCCAGCAGCGTAGCTTCTAATAATTCACCCCTCCACTTT.

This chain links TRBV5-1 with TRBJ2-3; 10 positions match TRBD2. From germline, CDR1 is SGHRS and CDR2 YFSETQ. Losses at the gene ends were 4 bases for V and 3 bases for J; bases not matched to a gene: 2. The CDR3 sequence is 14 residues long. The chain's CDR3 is CASSAGLATDTQYF. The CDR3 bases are TGCGCCAGCAGCGCGGGACTAGCGACAGATACGCAGTATTTT.

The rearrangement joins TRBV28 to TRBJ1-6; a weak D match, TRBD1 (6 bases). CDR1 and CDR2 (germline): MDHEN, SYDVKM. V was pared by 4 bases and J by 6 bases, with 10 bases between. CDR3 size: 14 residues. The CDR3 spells CASSYDRTNSPLHF. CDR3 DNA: TGTGCCAGCAGTTATGACAGGACTAATTCACCCCTCCACTTT. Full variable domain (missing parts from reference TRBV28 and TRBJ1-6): DVKVTQSSRYLVKRTGEKVFLECVQDMDHENMFWYRQDPGLGLRLIYFSYDVKMKEKGDIPEGYSVSREKKERFSLILESASTNQTSMYLCASSYDRTNSPLHFGNGTRLTVT.

CDR3 loop: CAISDGRANEKLFF. In nucleotides, the CDR3 is TGTGCCATCAGCGACGGGCGGGCTAATGAAAAACTGTTTTTT. This sequence joins TRBV10-3 and TRBJ1-4; D not resolved. The CDR3 consists of 14 residues. Germline assignment: CDR1 ENHRY and CDR2 SYGVKD. Trimming cost V 6 bases and J 3 bases, with 11 bases left between them.

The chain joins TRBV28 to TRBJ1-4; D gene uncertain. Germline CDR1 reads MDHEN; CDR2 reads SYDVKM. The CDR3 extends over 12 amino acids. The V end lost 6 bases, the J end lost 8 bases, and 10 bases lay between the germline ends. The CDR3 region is CASREGREKLFF. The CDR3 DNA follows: TGTGCCAGCAGGGAGGGAAGGGAAAAACTGTTTTTT.

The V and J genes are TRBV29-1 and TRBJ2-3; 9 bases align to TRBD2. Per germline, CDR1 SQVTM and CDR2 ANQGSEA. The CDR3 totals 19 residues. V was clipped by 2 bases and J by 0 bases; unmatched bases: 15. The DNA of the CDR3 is TGCAGCGTTGAATGGCGGGGGGGCATCTGGACAAAAAGCACAGATACGCAGTATTTT. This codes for CSVEWRGGIWTKSTDTQYF.

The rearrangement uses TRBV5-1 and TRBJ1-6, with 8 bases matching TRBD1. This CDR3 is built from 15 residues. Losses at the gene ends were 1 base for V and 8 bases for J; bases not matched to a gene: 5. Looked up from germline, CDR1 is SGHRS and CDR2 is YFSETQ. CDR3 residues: CASSLQGAGDSPLHF. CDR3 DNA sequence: TGCGCCAGCAGCTTGCAGGGGGCTGGGGATTCACCCCTCCACTTT. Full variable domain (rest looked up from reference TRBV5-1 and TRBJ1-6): KAGVTQTPRYLIKTRGQQVTLSCSPISGHRSVSWYQQTPGQGLQFLFEYFSETQRNKGNFPGRFSGRQFSNSRSEMNVSTLELGDSALYLCASSLQGAGDSPLHFGNGTRLTVT.

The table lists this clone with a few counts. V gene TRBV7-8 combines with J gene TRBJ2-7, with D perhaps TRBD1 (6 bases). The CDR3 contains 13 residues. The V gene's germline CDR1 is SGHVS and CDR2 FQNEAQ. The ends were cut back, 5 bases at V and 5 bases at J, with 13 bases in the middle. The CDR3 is CASSQDSYNEQYF. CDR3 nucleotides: TGTGCCAGCAGCCAGGACAGTTACAACGAGCAGTACTTC.

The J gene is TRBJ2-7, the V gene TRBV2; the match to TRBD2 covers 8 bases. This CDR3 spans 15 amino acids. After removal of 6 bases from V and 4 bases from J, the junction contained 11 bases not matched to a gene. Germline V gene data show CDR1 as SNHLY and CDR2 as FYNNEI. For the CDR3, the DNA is TGTGCCAGCAGCAAACTAGCGGAGGGGGTTTACGAGCAGTACTTC. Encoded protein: CASSKLAEGVYEQYF.

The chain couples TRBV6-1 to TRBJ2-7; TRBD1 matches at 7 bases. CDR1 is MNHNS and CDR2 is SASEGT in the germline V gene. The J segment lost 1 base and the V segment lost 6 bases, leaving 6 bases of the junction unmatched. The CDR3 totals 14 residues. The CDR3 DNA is TGTGCCAGCAGATTCCAGGGGGTATCCTACGAGCAGTACTTC. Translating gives CASRFQGVSYEQYF.

CDR3 sequence (DNA): TGTGCCAGCAGCTTAGGCGGTTATGTCACTGAAGCTTTCTTT. This codes for CASSLGGYVTEAFF. The chain carries TRBV7-2 and TRBJ1-1; D gene ambiguous. The CDR3 totals 14 residues. Germline V gene data show CDR1 as SGHTA and CDR2 as FQGNSA. Trimming cost V 1 base and J 4 bases, with 10 bases left between them. Based on the CDR3 plus reference TRBV7-2 and TRBJ1-1, the full variable domain is GAGVSQSPSNKVTEKGKDVELRCDPISGHTALYWYRQSLGQGLEFLIYFQGNSAPDKSGLPSDRFSAERTGGSVSTLTIQRTQQEDSAVYLCASSLGGYVTEAFFGQGTRLTVV.

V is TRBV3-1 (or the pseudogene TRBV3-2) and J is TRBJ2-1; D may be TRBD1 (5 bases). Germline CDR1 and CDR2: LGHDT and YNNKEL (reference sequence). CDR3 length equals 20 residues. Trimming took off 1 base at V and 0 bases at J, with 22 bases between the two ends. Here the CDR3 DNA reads TGTGCCAGCAGCCAAGTATTAAGTGGTGGAACAGGTAGCTCCTACAATGAGCAGTTCTTC. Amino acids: CASSQVLSGGTGSSYNEQFF.

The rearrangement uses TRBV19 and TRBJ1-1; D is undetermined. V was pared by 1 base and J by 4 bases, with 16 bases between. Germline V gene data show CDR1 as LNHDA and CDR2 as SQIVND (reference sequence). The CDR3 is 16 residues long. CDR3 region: CASSIGAAPGGTEAFF. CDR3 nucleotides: TGTGCCAGTAGTATAGGGGCAGCTCCCGGAGGCACTGAAGCTTTCTTT.

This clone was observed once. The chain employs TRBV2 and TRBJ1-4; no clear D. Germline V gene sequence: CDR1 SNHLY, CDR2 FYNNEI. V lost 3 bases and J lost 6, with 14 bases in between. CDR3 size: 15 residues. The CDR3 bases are TGTGCCAGCAGTGATATGGGAGATATGGATGAAAAACTGTTTTTT. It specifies CASSDMGDMDEKLFF.

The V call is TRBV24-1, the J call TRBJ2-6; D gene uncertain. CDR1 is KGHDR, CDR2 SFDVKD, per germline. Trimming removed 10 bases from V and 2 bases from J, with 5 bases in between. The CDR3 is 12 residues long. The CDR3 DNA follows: TGTGCCACGGCTGCTGGGGCCAACGTCCTGACTTTC. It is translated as CATAAGANVLTF.

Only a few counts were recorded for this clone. CDR3 in amino acids: CASSPRGQGNSPLHF. CDR3 in DNA: TGTGCCAGCTCCCCCCGGGGACAGGGGAATTCACCCCTCCACTTT. The chain recombines TRBV19 with TRBJ1-6; 10 nucleotides align to TRBD1. Germline trimming cut 9 bases from V and 7 bases from J; bases unmatched to any gene: 9. There are 15 residues in the CDR3. Germline CDR1 LNHDA, CDR2 SQIVND (reference sequence). The entire variable domain, with the rest obtained from reference TRBV19 and TRBJ1-6, is as follows: DGGITQSPKYLFRKEGQNVTLSCEQNLNHDAMYWYRQDPGQGLRLIYYSQIVNDFQKGDIAEGYSVSREKKESFPLTVTSAQKNPTAFYLCASSPRGQGNSPLHFGNGTRLTVT.

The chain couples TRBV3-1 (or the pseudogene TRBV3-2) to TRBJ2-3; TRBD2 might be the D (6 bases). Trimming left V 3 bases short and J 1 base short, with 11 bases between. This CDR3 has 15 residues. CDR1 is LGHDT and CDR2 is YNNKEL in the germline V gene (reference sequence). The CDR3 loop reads CASSQPPGGTDTQYF. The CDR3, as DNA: TGTGCCAGCAGCCAGCCTCCGGGGGGCACAGATACGCAGTATTTT.